Following are 6 T cell receptor beta chains from one sample sequenced in a study of blood T cell repertoires in COVID-19. Clones were sequenced by immunoSEQ multiplex PCR, and TCRdb holds only the in-frame ones, with some missing. The sample consists of 40,000 to 50,000 clones, roughly 88% of them appearing once. The sample comprised peripheral blood. The receptors stem from a woman aged 60-75 years with acute or convalescent COVID-19.

This chain connects TRBV7-3 to TRBJ2-3; TRBD2 might be the D (6 bases). V dropped 2 bases and J dropped 5 bases, with 17 bases sitting between them. The CDR3 contains 16 residues. CDR1 and CDR2 from the germline V gene are SGHTA and FQGTGA. CDR3 region: CASSLSGQEGQDTQYF. In DNA form, the CDR3 reads TGTGCCAGCAGCTTATCGGGGCAGGAGGGCCAAGATACGCAGTATTTT.

The chain has TRBV7-6 and TRBJ1-2; 7 nucleotides align to TRBD1. The germline CDR1 and CDR2 sequences are SGHVS and FNYEAQ. V was clipped by 6 bases and J by 8 bases; unmatched bases: 6. The CDR3 is made up of 12 amino acids. In nucleotides, the CDR3 is TGTGCCAGCAGTAGACAGGGCTTCGGCTACACCTTC. Protein sequence: CASSRQGFGYTF.

This chain uses TRBV15 with TRBJ1-6, with D hard to call. V was shortened by 0 bases and J by 6 bases, with 12 bases between the two germline ends. The CDR3 extends over 16 amino acids. Germline CDR1 reads LNHNV; CDR2 reads YYDKDF (reference sequence). The CDR3 sequence: CATSRDLADRNSPLHF. Here the CDR3 DNA reads TGTGCCACCAGCAGAGATCTAGCCGACCGTAATTCACCCCTCCACTTT.

V and J are TRBV5-6 and TRBJ1-2; TRBD1 aligns across 11 bases. The CDR3 covers 17 residues. CDR1 and CDR2 from the germline V gene are SGHDT and YYEEEE. J gave up 6 bases and V 4 bases, and 14 bases lay outside the gene matches. For the CDR3, the DNA is TGTGCCAGCAGCCCAACCCCGGACAGGGGGCGCCGGGATGGCTACACCTTC. This gives the protein CASSPTPDRGRRDGYTF.

The chain recombines TRBV30 with TRBJ1-1; 9 nucleotides line up with TRBD1. Germline CDR1 is GTSNPN and CDR2 is SVGIG (reference sequence). V lost 1 base and J lost 5; bases outside the gene matches: 8. CDR3 length equals 15 residues. In DNA form, the CDR3 reads TGTGCCTGGAGTGAAGACAGGGGGAGGGGGACTGAAGCTTTCTTT. It yields the protein CAWSEDRGRGTEAFF.

V usage is TRBV5-4 and J usage is TRBJ2-6; 9 bases are shared with TRBD1. The CDR3 is 17 amino acids. The V and J ends lost 4 bases and 4 bases, in that order; junction bases with no gene match: 9. Germline V gene lookup returns CDR1 SGHNT and CDR2 YYREEE (reference sequence). Here the CDR3 reads CASSLVQGALGANVLTF. CDR3 DNA: TGTGCCAGCAGCCTTGTACAGGGGGCGTTGGGGGCCAACGTCCTGACTTTC.